This is a list of T cell receptor beta chains from one sample in a study of blood T cell repertoires in COVID-19. Assay used: immunoSEQ multiplex PCR; TCRdb lists only in-frame clones, some missing. The data hold about 220,000 clones, with 70% to 90% observed a single time. The sample comprised PBMCs or T cells enriched from blood (not recorded which). These receptor sequences come from a woman aged 40 to 50 with acute COVID-19. Each CDR3 is given with its conserved first and last residue. A D gene is named only where the DNA matches it firmly. Size is omitted from some rows. Given values are once, few, many or a class for expanded clones.

CDR3 DNA: TGTGCCAGCAGCAAAGGGTTGACTCCACGCCCTTCTGGGGCCAACGTCCTGACTTTC; CDR3 protein: CASSKGLTPRPSGANVLTF; CDR3 length: 19; J gene: TRBJ2-6; clone size: few; D gene: NA; V gene: TRBV21-1
CDR3 DNA: TGTGCCACCAGCAGAGAGCGGGAGGGCCGTCTCACAGATACGCAGTATTTT; CDR3 protein: CATSREREGRLTDTQYF; CDR3 length: 17; J gene: TRBJ2-3; clone size: NA; D gene: TRBD2; V gene: TRBV15
CDR3 DNA: TGTGCCATCAGTGAGTCGACTCCAGGGAAGGGTCAGCCCCAGCATTTT; CDR3 protein: CAISESTPGKGQPQHF; CDR3 length: 16; J gene: TRBJ1-5; clone size: NA; D gene: NA; V gene: TRBV10-3
CDR3 DNA: TGTGCCAGCAGCGTAGTGGGACTACAAAACACCGGGGAGCTGTTTTTT; CDR3 protein: CASSVVGLQNTGELFF; CDR3 length: 16; J gene: TRBJ2-2; clone size: NA; D gene: TRBD2; V gene: TRBV9
CDR3 DNA: TGTGCCAGCAGCCTGGGACATCATAATTCACCCCTCCACTTT; CDR3 protein: CASSLGHHNSPLHF; CDR3 length: 14; J gene: TRBJ1-6; clone size: NA; D gene: NA; V gene: TRBV4-2
CDR3 DNA: TGTGCCTGGAGCCCGGGACAGGGGAACTATGGCTACACCTTC; CDR3 protein: CAWSPGQGNYGYTF; CDR3 length: 14; J gene: TRBJ1-2; clone size: NA; D gene: TRBD1; V gene: TRBV30
CDR3 DNA: TGTGCCAGCTCATTCCTCGCGTCCTACAATGAGCAGTTCTTC; CDR3 protein: CASSFLASYNEQFF; CDR3 length: 14; J gene: TRBJ2-1; clone size: NA; D gene: NA; V gene: TRBV7-9
CDR3 DNA: TGTGCCAGCAGCCTCACAGGCCGTTCCTACGAGCAGTACTTC; CDR3 protein: CASSLTGRSYEQYF; CDR3 length: 14; J gene: TRBJ2-7; clone size: NA; D gene: NA; V gene: TRBV9
CDR3 DNA: TGTGCCAGCAGCTTCGGCGGGGAGCTGTTTTTT; CDR3 protein: CASSFGGELFF; CDR3 length: 11; J gene: TRBJ2-2; clone size: once; D gene: NA; V gene: TRBV11-2
CDR3 DNA: TGTGCCAGCAACTTAGGGGGATCGGGGGGCCGGAATGAGCAGTTCTTC; CDR3 protein: CASNLGGSGGRNEQFF; CDR3 length: 16; J gene: TRBJ2-1; clone size: NA; D gene: NA; V gene: TRBV7-2
CDR3 DNA: TGTGCCACCAGTGATCCAACGGGACAGGGGGCGTACAATGAGCAGTTCTTC; CDR3 protein: CATSDPTGQGAYNEQFF; CDR3 length: 17; J gene: TRBJ2-1; clone size: NA; D gene: TRBD1; V gene: TRBV24-1
CDR3 DNA: TGTGCCAGCAGCGTCGCAGGGGGCGTCAACTATGGCTACACCTTC; CDR3 protein: CASSVAGGVNYGYTF; CDR3 length: 15; J gene: TRBJ1-2; clone size: NA; D gene: TRBD1; V gene: TRBV9
CDR3 DNA: TGTGCCAGCAGTCGGGGTCAGACTGAGCAGTTCTTC; CDR3 protein: CASSRGQTEQFF; CDR3 length: 12; J gene: TRBJ2-1; clone size: few; D gene: NA; V gene: TRBV27
CDR3 DNA: TGTGCCAGCTCACCAGAGGCAGATACGCAGTATTTT; CDR3 protein: CASSPEADTQYF; CDR3 length: 12; J gene: TRBJ2-3; clone size: NA; D gene: NA; V gene: TRBV18
CDR3 DNA: TGTGCCAGTATCAATGGGGGGGGCACTGAAGCTTTCTTT; CDR3 protein: CASINGGGTEAFF; CDR3 length: 13; J gene: TRBJ1-1; clone size: NA; D gene: NA; V gene: TRBV19
CDR3 DNA: TGTGCCAGCAGTTTAGAAAACAGGGCCCATAATCAGCCCCAGCATTTT; CDR3 protein: CASSLENRAHNQPQHF; CDR3 length: 16; J gene: TRBJ1-5; clone size: NA; D gene: NA; V gene: TRBV7-2
CDR3 DNA: TGTGCCACCTCGACAGGGTCCGGAAACACCATATATTTT; CDR3 protein: CATSTGSGNTIYF; CDR3 length: 13; J gene: TRBJ1-3; clone size: NA; D gene: TRBD1; V gene: TRBV10-3